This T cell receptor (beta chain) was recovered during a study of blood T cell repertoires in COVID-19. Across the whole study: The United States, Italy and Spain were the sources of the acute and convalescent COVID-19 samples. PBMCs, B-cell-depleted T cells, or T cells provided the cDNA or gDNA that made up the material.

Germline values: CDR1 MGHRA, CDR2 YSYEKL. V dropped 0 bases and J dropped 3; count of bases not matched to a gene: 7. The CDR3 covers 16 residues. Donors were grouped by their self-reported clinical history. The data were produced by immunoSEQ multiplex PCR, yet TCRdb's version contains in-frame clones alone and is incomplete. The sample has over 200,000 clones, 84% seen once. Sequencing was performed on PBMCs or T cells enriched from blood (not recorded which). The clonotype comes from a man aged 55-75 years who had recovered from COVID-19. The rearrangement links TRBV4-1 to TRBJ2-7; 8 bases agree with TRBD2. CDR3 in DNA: TGCGCCAGCAGCCAAGATCAAGCGGGGGCTCTCTACGAGCAGTACTTC. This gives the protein CASSQDQAGALYEQYF.